This T cell receptor beta chain originates from a study of blood T cell repertoires in COVID-19. As originally analysed: Reference gene primer amplification in the assay estimated nucleated cell counts. The data were produced by immunoSEQ multiplex PCR, yet TCRdb's version contains in-frame clones alone and is incomplete. From that table come the V and J calls and clone size; the DNA was used to work out D and trimming. This table holds 90,000 to 120,000 clones, around 90% found once. V gave up 8 bases and J gave up 2 bases; unmatched junction bases: 4. CDR1 and CDR2 from the germline V gene are LNHDA and SQIVND (reference sequence). The CDR3 is 14 amino acids.

V gene TRBV19 combines with J gene TRBJ1-5; TRBD1 agrees at 9 bases. This clonotype was sampled from a woman aged 55-69 years with acute or convalescent COVID-19. The source material was peripheral blood. CDR3 nucleotide sequence: TGTGCCAGTTGGGACAGGGTGCGCAATCAGCCCCAGCATTTT. The encoded protein is CASWDRVRNQPQHF.